This TCR beta chain was retrieved from a study of CD8+ T cells in alopecia areata. Study information: Patients in the treated group were given tofacitinib by mouth, 5 to 10 mg twice a day. Study outcomes and limitations: Whereas mice showed it more clearly, TCR sharing across patients was murkier, possibly because of HLA.

Sample treatment: oral pan-JAK inhibitor, 5-10 mg twice daily. Points on this clone: Antigen: not known.

The CDR3 has 14 amino acids. Germline values: CDR1 SGHAT, CDR2 FQNNGV. Trimming pared 2 bases from V and 1 base from J, leaving 9 bases between. Extraction and reverse transcription of RNA yielded cDNA as the sequencing template. Data came from immunoSEQ multiplex PCR; TCRdb stores just in-frame clones and leaves some out. The data show around 270,000 clones, roughly 50% seen once. The TCR sequence derives from a human donor with alopecia areata. The rearrangement links TRBV11-2 to TRBJ2-7; weak D call: TRBD1 (5 bases). The sample in question was CD4+ T cells sorted from blood, obtained at week 24, from a patient treated with tofacitinib. CDR3 residues: CASSLQGGSYEQYF. CDR3 DNA sequence: TGTGCCAGCAGCTTACAGGGCGGATCCTACGAGCAGTACTTC.